Each of the 2 T cell receptor beta chains below was sequenced from the same sample in a study of tumor and adjacent non-tumor tissue in lung cancer. TCRbeta libraries were built with three rounds of nested PCR, modified from ARM-PCR. TCRdb redid the calling of the multiplex PCR reads with MiXCR, one entry per CDR3 protein. The data contain 60,000 to 90,000 distinct CDR3 sequences, 77% of them singletons. The template was RNA from unsorted bulk tissue. Source material: lung tumor tissue. These receptors all come from a woman aged 45-60 years with non-small cell lung cancer.

With regard to this clonotype: The junction does not match germline at one end; this may be a read error. The CDR3: CGSSLAGGTWELLF. The CDR3, as DNA: TGTGGCAGCAGCCTAGCGGGGGGCACCTGGGAGCTGCTTTTT. The rearrangement joins TRBV11-3 to TRBJ2-2, with 11 bases fitting TRBD2. In germline, CDR1 is SGHNT, CDR2 YENEEA. There are 14 residues in the CDR3.

This clonotype was detected ten times or more. This chain uses TRBV13 with TRBJ2-3; D is unresolved. Trimming removed 2 bases from V and 8 bases from J, with 11 bases in between. Germline V gives CDR1 PRHDT, CDR2 FYEKMQ (reference sequence). CDR3 length equals 13 residues. CDR3 sequence (DNA): TGTGCCAGCAGCTTATCGGTTGTGGGTACGCAGTATTTT. Protein product: CASSLSVVGTQYF.